The rows below give T cell receptor beta chains drawn from one sample of a study of CD8+CD57+ T cells in acquired aplastic anemia. TCRdb processed the reads anew with MiXCR; each CDR3 protein has one entry. The sample lists some 120,000 distinct CDR3 sequences; 48% were seen once. The sequencing input was sorted CD4+, CD8+, or CD8+CD57+ T cells (not recorded which) from PBMCs. The receptors were gathered from a human donor in good health, serving as a control. Each CDR3 is given with its conserved first and last residue. D genes are given only for firm matches. Expanded clones are given a class, and other clones once, few, many or no size at all.

abundance	v_gene	d_gene	j_gene	CDR3aa	CDR3nt
many	TRBV9	TRBD1	TRBJ2-1	CASSAGQASYNEQFF	TGTGCCAGCAGCGCCGGACAGGCCTCCTACAATGAGCAGTTCTTC
NA	TRBV6-2/TRBV6-3	TRBD1	TRBJ1-2	CASTPATGPYGYTF	TGTGCCAGCACCCCGGCGACAGGGCCATATGGCTACACCTTC
NA	TRBV29-1	NA	TRBJ2-5	CSVRRGAVETQYF	TGCAGCGTCCGTCGGGGGGCGGTGGAGACCCAGTACTTC
NA	TRBV29-1	NA	TRBJ1-1	CSVEATGNTEAFF	TGCAGCGTTGAGGCAACAGGGAACACTGAAGCTTTCTTT
NA	TRBV20-1	TRBD1	TRBJ1-4	CSASPGQAATNEKLFF	TGCAGTGCATCGCCGGGACAGGCCGCAACTAATGAAAAACTGTTTTTT
NA	TRBV11-1	TRBD2	TRBJ2-7	CASSMTGTSGGRF	TGTGCCAGCAGCATGACCGGGACTAGCGGGGGCCGTTTC
NA	TRBV2	NA	TRBJ1-2	CASSEARAEYGYTF	TGTGCCAGCAGTGAAGCGCGGGCAGAATATGGCTACACCTTC
many	TRBV5-1	NA	TRBJ2-1	CASNLAGGPLDEQFF	TGCGCCAGCAACCTAGCCGGGGGGCCGTTAGATGAGCAGTTCTTC
few	TRBV24-1	NA	TRBJ2-7	CATSETGINEQYF	TGTGCCACCAGTGAAACAGGAATCAACGAGCAGTACTTC
few	TRBV10-1	TRBD2	TRBJ2-5	CASRGTSGGSQETQYF	TGCGCCAGCAGGGGGACTAGCGGGGGGTCACAAGAGACCCAGTACTTC
once	TRBV5-6	TRBD1	TRBJ1-5	CASSPTGVGQPQHF	TGTGCCAGCAGCCCGACAGGGGTAGGGCAGCCCCAGCATTTT
many	TRBV15	TRBD2	TRBJ2-2	CATSRGTSGTGELFF	TGTGCCACCAGCAGAGGGACTAGCGGAACCGGGGAGCTGTTTTTT
many	TRBV6-1	TRBD1	TRBJ1-6	CASTWDRNSPLHF	TGTGCCAGCACCTGGGACAGGAATTCACCCCTCCACTTT
NA	TRBV5-1	TRBD2	TRBJ2-3	CASSPTGTKSDTQYF	TGCGCCAGCAGCCCGACCGGGACTAAGTCAGATACGCAGTATTTT
NA	TRBV19	NA	TRBJ1-5	CASSLSHQPQHF	TGTGCCAGTAGTCTGTCACATCAGCCCCAGCATTTT
many	TRBV12-3/TRBV12-4	TRBD1	TRBJ1-1	CASSTGQTNTEAFF	TGTGCCAGCAGCACGGGACAGACGAACACTGAAGCTTTCTTT
NA	TRBV25-1	TRBD1	TRBJ2-3	CASSAQTGGNRDTQYF	TGTGCCAGCAGTGCACAGACAGGGGGCAACAGGGATACGCAGTATTTT
many	TRBV4-3	TRBD1	TRBJ1-2	CASSQKTGDPAYGYTF	TGCGCCAGCAGCCAAAAGACAGGGGACCCGGCCTATGGCTACACCTTC
many	TRBV12-3/TRBV12-4	NA	TRBJ1-6	CASSSTGGSPLHF	TGTGCCAGCAGTTCAACAGGAGGTTCACCCCTCCACTTT
few	TRBV15	NA	TRBJ2-3	CATSPATDTQYF	TGTGCCACCAGCCCGGCTACAGATACGCAGTATTTT
many	TRBV6-5	TRBD1	TRBJ1-6	CASRRQGLRGNSPLHF	TGTGCCAGCAGGCGACAGGGCCTCCGGGGCAATTCACCCCTCCACTTT
few	TRBV6-2/TRBV6-3	TRBD2	TRBJ2-5	CASSYSGRGGHETQYF	TGTGCCAGCAGTTACTCCGGGCGGGGGGGCCACGAGACCCAGTACTTC
NA	TRBV7-9	TRBD1	TRBJ1-2	CASSGTGFGYTF	TGTGCCAGCAGCGGGACAGGATTTGGCTACACCTTC
NA	TRBV7-9	TRBD2	TRBJ2-7	CASSFDGGSYEQYF	TGTGCCAGCAGCTTCGACGGGGGGTCCTACGAGCAGTACTTC
NA	TRBV5-1	NA	TRBJ2-2	CASSLEGSNTGELFF	TGCGCCAGCAGCTTGGAGGGCTCGAACACCGGGGAGCTGTTTTTT
NA	TRBV29-1	NA	TRBJ1-1	CSGAGLLRAEAFF	TGCAGCGGAGCGGGACTCCTAAGGGCTGAAGCCTTCTTT
NA	TRBV2	NA	TRBJ2-5	CASRVSMAETQYF	TGTGCCAGCCGGGTCTCGATGGCGGAGACCCAGTACTTC
many	TRBV11-1	NA	TRBJ2-1	CASSLEGDYNEQFF	TGTGCCAGCAGCTTAGAGGGGGACTACAATGAGCAGTTCTTC
many	TRBV6-1	NA	TRBJ2-1	CASRGGGNTYNEQFF	TGTGCCAGCAGGGGGGGCGGGAACACCTACAATGAGCAGTTCTTC
many	TRBV6-5	NA	TRBJ2-7	CASRGRRFTYEQYF	TGTGCCAGCAGGGGGAGGAGATTTACCTACGAGCAGTACTTC
few	TRBV6-1	NA	TRBJ1-5	CASRTAGQAIYSNQPQHF	TGTGCCAGCAGGACCGCTGGGCAGGCAATTTATAGCAATCAGCCCCAGCATTTT
many	TRBV6-5	NA	TRBJ2-7	CASSSFGGLSYEQYF	TGTGCCAGCAGTTCCTTCGGGGGGCTCTCCTACGAGCAGTACTTC
once	TRBV11-1	TRBD2	TRBJ2-3	CASSLGTSSNTDTQYF	TGTGCCAGCAGCTTAGGGACTAGCAGTAACACAGATACGCAGTATTTT
NA	TRBV29-1	TRBD1	TRBJ2-5	CSVPRWAGGAETQYF	TGCAGCGTCCCCAGGTGGGCAGGGGGCGCGGAGACCCAGTACTTC
NA	TRBV19	NA	TRBJ2-7	CASSTSSTQSYEQYF	TGTGCCAGTAGTACCTCCTCGACACAATCCTACGAGCAGTACTTC
NA	TRBV20-1	TRBD2	TRBJ2-5	CSAGGLAGETQYF	TGCAGTGCTGGGGGACTAGCGGGAGAGACCCAGTACTTC
many	TRBV4-3	TRBD1	TRBJ1-1	CASSHQDRENTEAFF	TGCGCCAGCAGCCATCAGGACAGGGAGAACACTGAAGCTTTCTTT
many	TRBV20-1	TRBD2	TRBJ2-5	CSAWGLAGGVETQYF	TGCAGTGCTTGGGGACTAGCGGGGGGGGTAGAGACCCAGTACTTC
many	TRBV6-1	NA	TRBJ1-1	CASREGLHTEAFF	TGTGCCAGCAGAGAGGGGCTGCACACTGAAGCTTTCTTT
NA	TRBV10-3	NA	TRBJ1-4	CAISESIATWREKLFF	TGTGCCATCAGTGAGTCGATTGCGACGTGGAGGGAAAAACTGTTTTTT
NA	TRBV24-1	NA	TRBJ1-6	CATAPDGNSPLHF	TGTGCCACCGCCCCGGACGGCAATTCACCCCTCCACTTT
NA	TRBV4-2	TRBD2	TRBJ2-5	CASSPQGTSGGTQETQYF	TGTGCCAGCAGCCCCCAGGGGACTAGCGGGGGTACCCAAGAGACCCAGTACTTC
many	TRBV4-1	NA	TRBJ1-1	CASSQDLRTVGGEAFF	TGCGCCAGCAGCCAAGATCTAAGAACGGTTGGTGGTGAAGCTTTCTTT
many	TRBV6-1	NA	TRBJ1-2	CASSLVRGSEGYTF	TGTGCCAGCAGTCTCGTTAGGGGGTCAGAAGGCTACACCTTC
few	TRBV19	NA	TRBJ1-6	CASSMSQYDGRSPLHF	TGTGCCAGTAGTATGAGCCAGTACGATGGGCGTTCACCCCTCCACTTT
NA	TRBV10-1	NA	TRBJ2-7	CASSRGVNYEQYF	TGCGCCAGCAGTAGAGGGGTCAACTACGAGCAGTACTTC